Following are 8 T cell receptor beta chains from one sample sequenced in a study of T cells expressing NK-cell markers. TCRdb reanalyzed the 5' RACE reads, giving one entry per CDR3 protein sequence and no DNA. This table holds about 400,000 distinct CDR3 sequences. Sequencing used blood T cells: a sorted CD56 or NKG2C T cell subset, CD4+ or CD8+ T cells, or bulk PBMC T cells (not recorded which). Receptor source: a woman aged 50 to 65 in good health.

The J gene is TRBJ2-1, the V gene TRBV6-6; the TCRdb D gene call, TRBD1, has no DNA to confirm it. The germline V gene encodes CDR1 MNHNY and CDR2 SVGAGI (reference sequence). The CDR3 consists of 14 residues. Here the CDR3 reads CASCRSFAPNEQFF.

The chain recombines TRBV27 with TRBJ2-6; the TCRdb D gene call, TRBD2, has no DNA to confirm it. Germline V CDR1 and CDR2: MNHEY, SMNVEV (reference sequence). The CDR3 has 16 residues. CDR3 sequence reads: CASSSLLVSGANVLTF.

The V call is TRBV24-1, the J call TRBJ2-7; checking the TCRdb D call of TRBD1 is not possible without DNA. Germline CDR1 is KGHDR and CDR2 is SFDVKD. The CDR3 loop spans 14 amino acids. The CDR3 loop reads CATSEPGGFYEQYF.

The chain carries TRBV10-3 and TRBJ2-7. This CDR3 contains 13 residues. CDR1 is ENHRY and CDR2 is SYGVKD in the germline V gene. The CDR3: CAIRYDAYYEQYF.

This chain joins TRBV4-1 and TRBJ1-5. The CDR3 extends over 18 amino acids. Germline values: CDR1 MGHRA, CDR2 YSYEKL. The CDR3 sequence is CASSQDASASQLNQPQHF.

The V call is TRBV19, the J call TRBJ2-1. CDR1 is LNHDA and CDR2 is SQIVND in the germline V gene (reference sequence). The CDR3 length is 15 residues. The CDR3 sequence: CASSIGVLEGNEQFF. The full variable domain, its missing parts supplied by reference TRBV19 and TRBJ2-1, is DGGITQSPKYLFRKEGQNVTLSCEQNLNHDAMYWYRQDPGQGLRLIYYSQIVNDFQKGDIAEGYSVSREKKESFPLTVTSAQKNPTAFYLCASSIGVLEGNEQFFGPGTRLTVL.

V and J are TRBV25-1 and TRBJ2-1; TCRdb's assignment of TRBD1 cannot be checked, as there is no DNA. CDR1 and CDR2 from the germline V gene are MGHDK and SYGVNS. CDR3 length: 16 residues. The CDR3 loop reads CASSAGELNYNNEQFF.

Here the CDR3 reads CASSEGDLHTEAFF. The V call is TRBV9, the J call TRBJ1-1; the D call from TCRdb, TRBD1, cannot be confirmed without DNA. Germline lookup yields CDR1 SGDLS and CDR2 YYNGEE. CDR3 length: 14 residues.